Included here is one T cell receptor beta chain sequence, with context. Other DNA sequences of this sample code for an identical CDR3. Indicated treatment: over 15 received Ad26.COV2.S at low or high dose, single or two shots; about 5 received placebo; per-sample allocation not given. Sample collection was performed on day 63 after the first vaccine or placebo injection. This adult donor, from Boston, was 18-55 years old. The germline gives CDR1 MNHEY, CDR2 SVGAGI. The CDR3 length is 14 residues. Trimming removed 3 bases from V and 0 bases from J, with 9 bases in between. This specimen comes from a study of Ad26.COV2.S vaccination and SARS-CoV-2 variants. Libraries were prepared by immunoSEQ multiplex PCR; TCRdb keeps only in-frame clonotypes and omits some of them. The data contain approximately 240,000 clones, approximately 87% of them seen just once; the ten biggest clones take up over 8.5%.

The clonotype originates from a person between 18 and 60 years old who received the Ad26.COV2.S COVID-19 vaccine or a placebo. The sample here was peripheral blood, taken in a trial of Ad26.COV2.S vaccine versus placebo. The chain joins TRBV6-5 to TRBJ2-7, with D perhaps TRBD1 or TRBD2 (5 bases each). CDR3 protein: CASSYSGSSYEQYF. CDR3 DNA sequence: TGTGCCAGCAGTTATTCAGGGAGCTCCTACGAGCAGTACTTC.